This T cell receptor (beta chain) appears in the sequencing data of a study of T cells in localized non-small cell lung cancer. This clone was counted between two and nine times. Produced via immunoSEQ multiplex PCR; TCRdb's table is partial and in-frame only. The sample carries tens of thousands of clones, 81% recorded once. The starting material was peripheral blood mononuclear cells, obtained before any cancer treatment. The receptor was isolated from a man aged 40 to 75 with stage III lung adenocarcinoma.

This CDR3 is CASSEWQGSTDTQYF. DNA for the CDR3: TGTGCCAGCAGTGAATGGCAGGGAAGCACAGATACGCAGTATTTT. The V call is TRBV2, the J call TRBJ2-3, with D possibly matching TRBD1 (5 bases). Germline lookup yields CDR1 SNHLY and CDR2 FYNNEI. The CDR3 consists of 15 residues. V lost 2 bases to trimming and J lost 0 bases, with 9 bases between them.